This T cell receptor (beta chain) was sequenced for a study of breast tumors, draining lymph nodes, adjacent tissues. Overall study results and limits: Tumor and nontumor repertoires were significantly more similar in luminal-like than in basal-like breast cancer. Findings are consistent with lymph node origin and intratumoral expansion of most tumor T cells. That most tumor T cells come from lymph nodes remained unproven. Compared with lymph nodes, tumors were less diverse; compared with nontumor tissue, more.

Note on this clonotype: Its antigen remains unidentified.

Samples came from axillary lymph nodes draining the breast cancer. Germline lookup yields CDR1 MNHEY and CDR2 SMNVEV (reference sequence). The CDR3 is made up of 12 amino acids. With V trimmed by 8 bases and J by 9 bases, 3 bases remained unmatched. TCRdb analysed the multiplex PCR reads with MiXCR anew, one entry per CDR3 protein. The data show approximately 190,000 distinct CDR3 sequences, around 33% seen once. The TCR was taken from a female donor with breast cancer. Some clones in this sample may be carry-over from other donors' samples. The sample comprised axillary lymph node tissue. J is TRBJ2-3 and V is TRBV27; TRBD2 agrees at 12 bases. The CDR3 loop is CASGLAGGTQYF. The CDR3 nucleotides read TGTGCCAGCGGGCTAGCGGGAGGGACGCAGTATTTT.